The clone carrying this T cell receptor (beta chain) came up many times. The antigen is not known. Germline is not matched at one junction end, which may reflect a read error. The CDR3 sequence is 13 residues long. The V gene's germline CDR1 is MDHEN and CDR2 SYDVKM. Using RNA transcripts as the source, TCR beta CDR3 regions were amplified. The TCR CDR3 first-round RT-PCR relied on the HTBI primer set. TCRdb called the multiplex PCR reads again in MiXCR, with one record for every CDR3 protein. The table records around 350,000 distinct CDR3 sequences, about 20% of them present only once. Graves' hyperthyroidism was deemed stable absent ophthalmopathy progression within 18 months. The data originate from a study of T cells in Graves' hyperthyroidism and ophthalmopathy. Looking at the study overall: The initial diagnosis was the point when peripheral blood was collected, ahead of any treatment. Study-level points and caveats: Progression to ophthalmopathy was predicted a median of approximately 6.4 months early. Blood held most thyroid clonotypes expanded above 0.001 frequency.

The receptor was isolated from a woman aged 18-29 years with Graves' hyperthyroidism. The material sequenced was blood. The chain couples TRBV28 to TRBJ2-7; D ambiguous. The CDR3 bases are TGTGCCAGTCTGAGACACGGGTTCTACGAGCAGGACTTC. It yields the protein CASLRHGFYEQDF.